This TCR beta chain is from a study of control samples from healthy donors and cancer patients. The CDR3 is 13 amino acids. Trimming left V 5 bases short and J 1 base short, with 9 bases between. Germline V lookup: CDR1 SNHLY, CDR2 FYNNEI. Clones were sequenced by immunoSEQ multiplex PCR, and TCRdb holds only the in-frame ones, with some missing. The top ten clones hold approximately 7% of a sample with 98,000 or so clones, 70% to 85% of them seen once. The chain is built from TRBV2 and TRBJ2-7; no clear D gene. Sequencing used blood. The TCR sequence derives from a man aged 18 to 30 in good health. Here the CDR3 DNA reads TGTGCCAGCAGTACCCAAAGGTCCTACGAGCAGTACGTC. Its translation: CASSTQRSYEQYV.